The 21 T cell receptor beta chains below come from one sample, sequenced in a study of blood T cell repertoires in COVID-19. Only in-frame clones appear in the TCRdb table, and some are missing; sequencing was by immunoSEQ multiplex PCR. Of 60,000 or so clones listed, 74% are singletons. The sample taken for sequencing was peripheral blood. The receptors come from a woman of 80 years or more with acute or convalescent COVID-19.

This CDR3 reads CASSSRRSGANVLTF. Here the CDR3 DNA reads TGTGCCAGCAGCTCCCGTCGCTCTGGGGCCAACGTCCTGACTTTC. This chain connects TRBV7-3 to TRBJ2-6; D gene ambiguous. V was clipped by 4 bases and J by 0 bases, with 7 bases between them. Germline assignment: CDR1 SGHTA and CDR2 FQGTGA. The length of the CDR3 is 15 residues.

The V call is TRBV28, the J call TRBJ1-4; 7 bases map to TRBD1. V lost 3 bases to trimming and J lost 2 bases; unmatched junction nucleotides: 3. CDR3 length: 15 amino acids. In germline, CDR1 is MDHEN, CDR2 SYDVKM. The CDR3 reads CASSFQGVTNEKLFF. CDR3 bases: TGTGCCAGCAGTTTCCAGGGGGTGACTAATGAAAAACTGTTTTTT.

This clone occurred many times. The V gene is TRBV5-8, the J gene TRBJ1-4, with 8 bases fitting TRBD1. V shed 3 bases, J shed 4 bases, and the junction held 8 bases outside the gene matches. CDR3 length: 16 residues. Germline CDR1 is SGHTS and CDR2 is YDEGEE. CDR3 coding DNA: TGTGCCAGCAGCTCCGGGACAGGAGGGTTTAATGAAAAACTGTTTTTT. Its protein product is CASSSGTGGFNEKLFF.

The J gene is TRBJ2-1, the V gene TRBV5-4; 7 bases are shared with TRBD2. The CDR3 totals 16 residues. Germline assignment: CDR1 SGHNT and CDR2 YYREEE (reference sequence). The V and J ends lost 5 bases and 8 bases, in that order; junction bases with no gene match: 16. Written as DNA, the CDR3 is TGTGCCAGCAGAGGGACTACCTCGGGAGTTGTCTATGAGCAGTTCTTC. It translates to CASRGTTSGVVYEQFF.

V is TRBV28 and J is TRBJ1-1, with D perhaps TRBD1 (6 bases). The V end was cut by 3 bases, the J end by 9 bases, with 20 bases between. The germline gives CDR1 MDHEN, CDR2 SYDVKM. This CDR3 is 15 amino acids long. The CDR3 reads CASSFRPPGQPKAFF. CDR3 bases: TGTGCCAGCAGTTTCCGGCCTCCGGGACAACCGAAAGCTTTCTTT.

This clone was counted a single time. The chain joins TRBV7-6 to TRBJ2-2, with 10 bases that match TRBD1. With V trimmed by 3 bases and J by 6 bases, 4 bases remained unmatched. The CDR3 has 15 residues. Germline V gives CDR1 SGHVS, CDR2 FNYEAQ. CDR3 region: CASSFGTGVPGELFF. Here the CDR3 DNA reads TGTGCCAGCAGCTTCGGGACAGGGGTCCCCGGGGAGCTGTTTTTT.

The J gene is TRBJ2-6, the V gene TRBV27; a possible D gene is TRBD2 (5 bases). The germline V gene has CDR1 MNHEY and CDR2 SMNVEV (reference sequence). The CDR3 runs to 16 residues. Trimming shortened V by 6 bases and J by 0 bases, and 12 bases separated the two germline ends. CDR3 nucleotide sequence: TGTGCCAGCAGGACTCAGCGGCTCTCTGGGGCCAACGTCCTGACTTTC. Protein sequence: CASRTQRLSGANVLTF.

The chain couples TRBV5-1 to TRBJ2-3; 12 positions agree with TRBD2. V dropped 0 bases and J dropped 4; count of bases not matched to a gene: 3. The CDR3 is 16 residues long. Germline CDR1 is SGHRS and CDR2 is YFSETQ. The CDR3 loop is CASSLGLAGEADTQYF. CDR3 DNA sequence: TGCGCCAGCAGCTTGGGACTAGCGGGAGAAGCAGATACGCAGTATTTT. The full variable domain, completed using reference TRBV5-1 and TRBJ2-3, is KAGVTQTPRYLIKTRGQQVTLSCSPISGHRSVSWYQQTPGQGLQFLFEYFSETQRNKGNFPGRFSGRQFSNSRSEMNVSTLELGDSALYLCASSLGLAGEADTQYFGPGTRLTVL.

V is TRBV7-9 and J is TRBJ2-1; D is uncertain. CDR3 size: 13 residues. Germline CDR1 reads SEHNR; CDR2 reads FQNEAQ (reference sequence). With 1 base removed from V and 4 bases from J, the gap between germline ends came to 5 bases. The DNA for the CDR3 is TGTGCCAGCAGCTTAGGGCCGTACAATGAGCAGTTCTTC. Translating gives CASSLGPYNEQFF.

The chain has TRBV28 and TRBJ1-1, with D maybe TRBD1 (5 bases). V was cut by 7 bases and J by 8 bases, with 23 bases left in between. From germline, CDR1 is MDHEN and CDR2 SYDVKM. This CDR3 spans 15 amino acids. For the CDR3, the DNA is TGTGCCAGCACCGCCCCCAGGGATGGGTTTCACGAAGCTTTCTTT. Residues: CASTAPRDGFHEAFF.

This chain joins TRBV7-9 and TRBJ2-5, with 7 bases fitting TRBD2. Looked up from germline, CDR1 is SEHNR and CDR2 is FQNEAQ (reference sequence). J gave up 5 bases and V 10 bases, and 10 bases lay outside the gene matches. The CDR3 covers 13 residues. CDR3 DNA sequence: TGTGCCACCAAACGCGGGAGTCGGGAGACCCAGTACTTC. Translating it yields CATKRGSRETQYF.

V is TRBV29-1 and J is TRBJ2-7; 9 positions match TRBD2. The germline V gene encodes CDR1 SQVTM and CDR2 ANQGSEA. The CDR3 extends over 13 amino acids. J was trimmed by 3 bases and V by 6 bases; bases with no gene match: 6. The CDR3 reads CSVTTSGVYEQYF. CDR3 coding DNA: TGCAGCGTCACGACTAGCGGAGTCTACGAGCAGTACTTC.

This clone has a handful of counts. CDR3 amino acids: CASSESGGQPQHF. In nucleotides, the CDR3 is TGCGCCAGCAGTGAGTCCGGGGGTCAGCCCCAGCATTTT. V and J are TRBV10-2 and TRBJ1-5, with D maybe TRBD1 (5 bases). V lost 0 bases to trimming and J lost 6 bases, with 6 bases between them. CDR1 and CDR2 (germline): WSHSY, SAAADI. This CDR3 is 13 amino acids long.

This clone was picked up a small number of times. The chain uses TRBV5-6 and TRBJ2-5, with D uncertain. This CDR3 is 14 amino acids long. The germline CDR1 and CDR2 sequences are SGHDT and YYEEEE. Trimming stripped 3 bases from V and 2 bases from J, with 11 bases between. For the CDR3, the DNA is TGTGCCAGCAGCTACTCCACAGAACAAGAGACCCAGTACTTC. Protein sequence: CASSYSTEQETQYF.

This clone was recorded many times. Here the CDR3 DNA reads TGCGCCAGCAGCTTGGAATCGTGGGCGCACACTGAAGCTTTCTTT. The encoded protein is CASSLESWAHTEAFF. This chain links TRBV5-1 with TRBJ1-1; D unclear. V shed 0 bases and J shed 3 bases, with 12 bases lying between them. Looked up from germline, CDR1 is SGHRS and CDR2 is YFSETQ. The length of the CDR3 is 15 residues.

The rearrangement links TRBV15 to TRBJ2-2, with 7 nucleotides matching TRBD2. The junction had 10 bases not matched to a gene; V was cut back by 4 bases and J by 5 bases. Germline lookup yields CDR1 LNHNV and CDR2 YYDKDF (reference sequence). The CDR3 length is 16 residues. The CDR3 sequence is CATSMALASGTGELFF. As DNA, the CDR3 is TGTGCCACCAGCATGGCTTTGGCTAGCGGAACCGGGGAGCTGTTTTTT.

The chain is built from TRBV27 and TRBJ1-2; D might be TRBD1 (5 bases). The length of the CDR3 is 13 residues. Trimming removed 1 base at V and 8 bases at J, with 11 bases between. CDR1 is MNHEY and CDR2 is SMNVEV in the germline V gene (reference sequence). CDR3 sequence: CASSLLQGSGYTF. The CDR3 nucleotides are TGTGCCAGCAGTTTATTGCAGGGAAGCGGCTACACCTTC.

This sequence joins TRBV11-3 and TRBJ2-1, with TRBD2 as a possible D gene (5 bases). The CDR3 length is 12 residues. Germline V gene lookup returns CDR1 SGHNT and CDR2 YENEEA. Trimming stripped 6 bases from V and 8 bases from J, with 11 bases between. The chain's CDR3 is CASRLDSDEQFF. The DNA for the CDR3 is TGTGCCAGCAGACTCGATAGCGATGAGCAGTTCTTC.

The rearrangement uses TRBV19 and TRBJ1-3; D is ambiguous. This CDR3 has 13 amino acids. Germline CDR1 and CDR2: LNHDA and SQIVND (reference sequence). Trimming removed 6 bases from V and 1 base from J, with 7 bases in between. This chain's CDR3 is CASSRLSGNTIYF. CDR3 in DNA: TGTGCCAGTAGCAGACTTTCTGGAAACACCATATATTTT. Full variable domain (remainder filled in from reference TRBV19 and TRBJ1-3): DGGITQSPKYLFRKEGQNVTLSCEQNLNHDAMYWYRQDPGQGLRLIYYSQIVNDFQKGDIAEGYSVSREKKESFPLTVTSAQKNPTAFYLCASSRLSGNTIYFGEGSWLTVV.

This clone was counted a few times. The chain joins TRBV6-5 to TRBJ2-7; a weak D match, TRBD2 (6 bases). The V gene lost 6 bases and the J gene lost 4 bases, with 13 bases spanning the gap. The CDR3 sequence is 13 residues long. The germline gives CDR1 MNHEY, CDR2 SVGAGI. DNA for the CDR3: TGTGCCAGCAGACGAAGCGGGTCTTACGAGCAGTACTTC. As protein: CASRRSGSYEQYF.

A few counts support this clone. The V gene is TRBV27, the J gene TRBJ1-6, with D possibly TRBD1 on 5 matching bases. Trimming shortened V by 6 bases and J by 7 bases, and 16 bases separated the two germline ends. Germline V lookup: CDR1 MNHEY, CDR2 SMNVEV (reference sequence). The CDR3 sequence is 15 residues long. Here the CDR3 DNA reads TGTGCCAGCAGCCCCTCAAGGGGTTCCAATTCACCCCTCCACTTT. Amino acids: CASSPSRGSNSPLHF.